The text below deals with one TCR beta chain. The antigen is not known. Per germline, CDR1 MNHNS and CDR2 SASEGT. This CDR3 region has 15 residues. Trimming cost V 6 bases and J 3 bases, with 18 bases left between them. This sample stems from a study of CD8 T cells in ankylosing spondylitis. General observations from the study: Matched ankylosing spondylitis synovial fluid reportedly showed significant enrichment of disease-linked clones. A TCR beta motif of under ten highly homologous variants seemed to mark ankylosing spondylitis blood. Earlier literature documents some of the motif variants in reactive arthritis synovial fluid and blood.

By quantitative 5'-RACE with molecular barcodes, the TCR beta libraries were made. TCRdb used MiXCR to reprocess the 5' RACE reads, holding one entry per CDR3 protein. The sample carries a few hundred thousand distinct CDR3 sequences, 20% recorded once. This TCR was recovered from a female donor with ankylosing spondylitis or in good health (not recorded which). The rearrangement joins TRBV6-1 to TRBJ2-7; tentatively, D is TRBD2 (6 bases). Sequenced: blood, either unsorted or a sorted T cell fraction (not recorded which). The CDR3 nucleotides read TGTGCCAGCAGAGATTCAGGGTCGGAGGGCTACGAGCAGTACTTC. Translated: CASRDSGSEGYEQYF.